The 4 T cell receptor beta chains listed next were all sequenced from one sample in a study of beta chain features in type 1 diabetes. Study-wide results and caveats: Shorter TCRB CDR3s, moderately but significantly so, marked every one of the four CD4+ subsets in Type 1 diabetes patients.

For these TCRs, the target antigens are not known. What was sequenced were expressed TCRB transcripts, since all of the isolated RNA had been reverse transcribed. Assay: immunoSEQ multiplex PCR; the TCRdb copy retains only in-frame clones and omits some. In the table there are roughly 230,000 clones, 9.5% to 13% of which are singletons. Sequencing was done on a sample of naive CD4+ T cells from blood. The origin of the receptors is a young man with type 1 diabetes.

With regard to this clone: The same CDR3 arises from other DNA sequences in this sample as well. The genes are TRBV5-4 and TRBJ2-7, with D maybe TRBD1 (8 bases). This CDR3 has 13 residues. Trimming took 2 bases from V and 5 from J, leaving 11 bases between them. Germline CDR1 is SGHNT and CDR2 is YYREEE (reference sequence). The CDR3 coding sequence is TGTGCCAGCAGCTTAACAGGGGGGGACGAGCAGTACTTC. Amino acid sequence: CASSLTGGDEQYF.

This clone was detected only a few times. The rearrangement uses TRBV5-1 and TRBJ2-1; maybe TRBD1 (5 bases). Germline assignment: CDR1 SGHRS and CDR2 YFSETQ. V lost 5 bases and J lost 0, with 12 bases in between. The CDR3 covers 15 residues. As DNA, the CDR3 is TGCGCCAGCAGAACCCAGGGTACCTCCTACAATGAGCAGTTCTTC. Translated: CASRTQGTSYNEQFF.

The chain joins TRBV5-4 to TRBJ2-5, with 8 bases lining up with TRBD1. The CDR3 loop spans 13 amino acids. Germline V gives CDR1 SGHNT, CDR2 YYREEE (reference sequence). V shed 7 bases and J 10 bases; nucleotides not matched to a gene: 12. The CDR3, as DNA: TGTGCCAGCGCGGCGATTCAGGGGGCGAGCCAGTACTTC. Translation gives CASAAIQGASQYF. The full variable domain, rest sourced from reference TRBV5-4 and TRBJ2-5, is ETGVTQSPTHLIKTRGQQVTLRCSSQSGHNTVSWYQQALGQGPQFIFQYYREEENGRGNFPPRFSGLQFPNYSSELNVNALELDDSALYLCASAAIQGASQYFGPGTRLLVL.

This clone was observed a few times. The V call is TRBV4-2, the J call TRBJ2-7; 10 positions agree with TRBD1. Germline values: CDR1 LGHNA, CDR2 YNFKEQ. V lost 1 base to trimming and J lost 3 bases; unmatched junction nucleotides: 6. The CDR3 sequence is 16 residues long. CDR3 in amino acids: CASSQARTGGFYEQYF. The CDR3 DNA reads as TGTGCCAGCAGCCAAGCCCGGACAGGGGGGTTCTACGAGCAGTACTTC.